This entry lists 3 T cell receptor beta chains sequenced from one sample in a study of blood T cell repertoires in COVID-19 (dated by TCRdb to 2020 to 2021). Receptors were amplified or captured by the immunoSEQ multiplex PCR assay. Not all clones reach the TCRdb copy of this immuneACCESS table, which keeps in-frame sequences only. Checked studies attribute under half of the gap to unresolved V genes and leave the rest unexplained. This sample lists a few hundred thousand clones; more than 85% were detected once. Just over 2.5% of the sample is held by the ten biggest clonotypes. Source material: peripheral blood. The receptor source for this set is a person aged 18-30 years with COVID-19, enrolled during active disease.

The chain combines TRBV5-5 with TRBJ1-1; TRBD1 is a possible D gene (5 bases). The CDR3 length is 14 residues. Looked up from germline, CDR1 is SGHKS and CDR2 is YYEKEE (reference sequence). Trimming cost V 0 bases and J 0 bases, with 6 bases left between them. CDR3 in amino acids: CASSLDRLNTEAFF. The CDR3 DNA is TGTGCCAGCAGCTTGGACAGGTTGAACACTGAAGCTTTCTTT. The variable domain in full, completed from reference TRBV5-5 and TRBJ1-1, reads DAGVTQSPTHLIKTRGQQVTLRCSPISGHKSVSWYQQVLGQGPQFIFQYYEKEERGRGNFPDRFSARQFPNYSSELNVNALLLGDSALYLCASSLDRLNTEAFFGQGTRLTVV.

V gene TRBV23-1 combines with J gene TRBJ1-2; perhaps TRBD1 as D (6 bases). TRBV23-1 qualifies as an ORF whose function is uncertain. There are 12 residues in the CDR3. Trimming left V 9 bases short and J 5 bases short, with 13 bases between. The CDR3 is CARARGSYGYTF. The CDR3 DNA reads TGCGCCAGGGCCAGGGGTTCTTATGGCTACACCTTC.

Turning to this clone: The sample carries other DNA sequences with the same CDR3. The rearrangement uses TRBV28 and TRBJ2-3; D might be TRBD2 (6 bases). The CDR3 spans 15 residues. Between the trimmed V and J ends, which lost 6 bases and 1 base, there was a span of 14 bases. CDR1 is MDHEN and CDR2 is SYDVKM in the germline V gene. The CDR3 DNA follows: TGTGCCAGCAGCCTCGGGGGAGCGGGCACAGATACGCAGTATTTT. Residues: CASSLGGAGTDTQYF.